This T cell receptor beta chain was found in a study of blood T cells in healthy people across ages. This clonotype has just a few counts. CDR1 SGHTA and CDR2 FQGNSA come from the germline V gene. CDR3 length equals 14 residues. It was with a sample-barcoded 5' primer and a J-beta primer mix that a second PCR of roughly 6 to 11 cycles was run. TCRdb re-called the 5' RACE reads through MiXCR, storing one row per CDR3 protein. In the table there are 650,000 to 1,000,000 distinct CDR3 sequences, 35% to 50% of which are singletons. The clonotype was recovered from an elderly man in good health. The V call is TRBV7-2, the J call TRBJ2-1; no definite D call. The DNA end favors TRBJ2-7, so the J call may be wrong. Sequences were obtained from blood. The CDR3 DNA follows: TGTGCCAGCAGCCTCGCAGGAAAGCACAATGAGCAGTACTTC. Its protein product is CASSLAGKHNEQYF.